The next 32 T cell receptor beta chains were all read from a single sample in a study of T cells after yellow fever vaccination. TCRdb called the 5' RACE reads again in MiXCR, with one record for every CDR3 protein. Among tens of thousands of distinct CDR3 sequences listed, about an eighth were seen once. Sequencing used CD8+ T cells not binding an NS4B(214-222) dextramer, sorted from PBMCs, obtained roughly 20 days after the first yellow fever vaccination. These TCRs come from a man younger than 35 who received the YFV17D yellow fever vaccine.

V usage is TRBV5-6 and J usage is TRBJ1-5; D remains ambiguous. The CDR3 is 13 amino acids. V was shortened by 2 bases and J by 6 bases, with 9 bases between the two germline ends. In germline, CDR1 is SGHDT, CDR2 YYEEEE. CDR3 in amino acids: CASSFGVGQPQHF. The CDR3 nucleotides read TGTGCCAGCAGCTTCGGGGTTGGTCAGCCCCAGCATTTT.

This clonotype turned up a few times. V and J are TRBV28 and TRBJ2-1; D call uncertain. With 2 bases removed from V and 0 bases from J, the gap between germline ends came to 8 bases. This CDR3 has 15 residues. Germline values: CDR1 MDHEN, CDR2 SYDVKM. The CDR3 region is CASSLMSSSYNEQFF. Here the CDR3 DNA reads TGTGCCAGCAGTTTAATGAGTAGCTCCTACAATGAGCAGTTCTTC.

The chain carries TRBV11-1 and TRBJ2-1; 8 bases fit TRBD1. CDR1 SGHAT and CDR2 FQDESV come from the germline V gene (reference sequence). The junction had 19 bases not matched to a gene; V was cut back by 5 bases and J by 7 bases. The CDR3 is 18 amino acids. The CDR3 reads CASSIGQGEGFYGNEQFF. As DNA, the CDR3 is TGTGCCAGCAGCATAGGACAGGGTGAGGGCTTTTACGGGAATGAGCAGTTCTTC.

The chain recombines TRBV28 with TRBJ1-5; tentatively, D is TRBD1 (6 bases). CDR3 length: 17 residues. V was shortened by 6 bases and J by 5 bases, with 23 bases between the two germline ends. Germline V lookup: CDR1 MDHEN, CDR2 SYDVKM. This chain's CDR3 is CASRPNLGTLPYQPQHF. The CDR3, as DNA: TGTGCCAGCAGGCCAAACCTCGGGACACTTCCCTATCAGCCCCAGCATTTT. Filled out from reference TRBV28 and TRBJ1-5, the complete variable domain reads DVKVTQSSRYLVKRTGEKVFLECVQDMDHENMFWYRQDPGLGLRLIYFSYDVKMKEKGDIPEGYSVSREKKERFSLILESASTNQTSMYLCASRPNLGTLPYQPQHFGDGTRLSIL.

The chain is built from TRBV10-2 and TRBJ2-1, with D possibly matching TRBD2 (5 bases). Per germline, CDR1 WSHSY and CDR2 SAAADI. The V and J ends lost 8 bases and 0 bases respectively, with 11 bases between them. The length of the CDR3 is 14 residues. CDR3 region: CASSSGSSYNEQFF. CDR3 nucleotides: TGCGCCAGCTCGTCGGGGAGCTCCTACAATGAGCAGTTCTTC.

The rearrangement uses TRBV5-4 and TRBJ1-5; D is ambiguous. CDR3 length: 12 amino acids. Per germline, CDR1 SGHNT and CDR2 YYREEE (reference sequence). Trimming removed 3 bases at V and 4 bases at J, with 5 bases between. The CDR3 sequence: CASSSENQPQHF. CDR3 DNA sequence: TGTGCCAGCAGCTCTGAGAATCAGCCCCAGCATTTT.

The genes are TRBV7-8 and TRBJ2-5, with D tentatively TRBD2 (5 bases). V lost 0 bases, J lost 3 bases, and 11 bases lay in between. The CDR3 sequence is 15 residues long. From germline, CDR1 is SGHVS and CDR2 FQNEAQ. The CDR3 coding sequence is TGTGCCAGCAGCTTAGCGGGCAGGCGGGAAGAGACCCAGTACTTC. Residues: CASSLAGRREETQYF.

This clonotype was recorded at least ten times. This chain links TRBV12-3 or TRBV12-4 with TRBJ2-6; D is unresolved. The CDR3 is 17 residues long. V shed 3 bases and J shed 0 bases, with 12 bases lying between them. DNA for the CDR3: TGTGCCAGCAGTTTCGCAAGAACAAACTCTGGGGCCAACGTCCTGACTTTC. Its translation: CASSFARTNSGANVLTF.

This clonotype was recorded many times. The chain couples TRBV29-1 to TRBJ1-1; tentative D call: TRBD1 (5 bases). The CDR3 totals 13 residues. CDR1 and CDR2 (germline): SQVTM, ANQGSEA. V gave up 2 bases and J gave up 1 base, with 8 bases separating them. The CDR3 DNA is TGCAGCGTTGAAACGGGGGGGAACACTGAAGCTTTCTTT. This translates into CSVETGGNTEAFF.

This clonotype was seen a handful of times. The chain uses TRBV5-6 and TRBJ1-5, with D possibly being TRBD1 (5 bases). Germline CDR1 and CDR2: SGHDT and YYEEEE. CDR3 length: 15 residues. V lost 4 bases, J lost 3 bases, and 14 bases lay in between. The CDR3, as DNA: TGTGCCAGCAGCCCCTCCGGGACCGTCAATCAGCCCCAGCATTTT. Protein sequence: CASSPSGTVNQPQHF.

This clonotype has only a few counts. The chain couples TRBV20-1 to TRBJ1-2; D is undetermined. The CDR3 has 11 amino acids. V lost 2 bases and J 4 bases, leaving 5 bases between the germline ends. CDR1 is DFQATT and CDR2 is SNEGSKA in the germline V gene (reference sequence). The CDR3 region has the DNA TGCAGTGCTAGAAGGGTCTATGGCTACACCTTC. Encoded protein: CSARRVYGYTF.

This clonotype was detected a few times. The chain uses TRBV7-9 and TRBJ2-7, with 7 bases aligning to TRBD1. Germline V CDR1 and CDR2: SEHNR, FQNEAQ (reference sequence). The junction had 6 bases not matched to a gene; V was cut back by 4 bases and J by 3 bases. The CDR3 totals 14 residues. The CDR3: CASSSGTESYEQYF. The CDR3 DNA reads TGTGCCAGCAGCTCCGGGACAGAAAGCTACGAGCAGTACTTC.

This clonotype was counted between two and nine times. V and J are TRBV7-8 and TRBJ2-3; a weak D match, TRBD2 (6 bases). Trimming stripped 0 bases from V and 7 bases from J, with 14 bases between. Per germline, CDR1 SGHVS and CDR2 FQNEAQ. The CDR3 totals 15 residues. The CDR3 loop reads CASSLAGPDYYTQYF. As DNA, the CDR3 is TGTGCCAGCAGCTTAGCGGGCCCGGACTACTATACGCAGTATTTT.

This clonotype has ten or more counts. The chain combines TRBV19 with TRBJ2-5, with TRBD2 identical over 9 bases. The CDR3 contains 16 residues. V was pared by 3 bases and J by 5 bases, with 10 bases of the junction left unmatched. The V gene's germline CDR1 is LNHDA and CDR2 SQIVND (reference sequence). CDR3 residues: CASSIRSGGPWETQYF. Here the CDR3 DNA reads TGTGCCAGTAGTATCCGGAGCGGGGGGCCGTGGGAGACCCAGTACTTC.

The chain links TRBV7-9 to TRBJ2-3; 8 bases line up with TRBD2. V shed 5 bases and J 4 bases; nucleotides not matched to a gene: 5. The CDR3 covers 14 residues. The germline V gene encodes CDR1 SEHNR and CDR2 FQNEAQ (reference sequence). The CDR3 DNA reads as TGTGCCAGCAGCCAGACTAGCGTGGCAGATACGCAGTATTTT. This gives the protein CASSQTSVADTQYF.

This clonotype showed up just a few times. This chain connects TRBV4-3 to TRBJ1-2; 10 bases are a match to TRBD1. Germline V gives CDR1 LGHNA, CDR2 YSLEER. V trimming: 0 bases; J trimming: 4 bases; junction bases outside the gene matches: 8. This CDR3 region has 17 residues. The CDR3 nucleotides read TGCGCCAGCAGCCAAGATCATATAGGGACAGGGGCCTATGGCTACACCTTC. This codes for CASSQDHIGTGAYGYTF.

This clonotype was seen more than once but under ten times. This rearrangement joins TRBV5-1 to TRBJ2-3; TRBD2 is a possible D gene (5 bases). V dropped 4 bases and J dropped 2 bases, with 14 bases sitting between them. The V gene's germline CDR1 is SGHRS and CDR2 YFSETQ. This CDR3 is built from 15 residues. The chain's CDR3 is CASSMRTGITDTQYF. The CDR3 DNA reads TGCGCCAGCAGCATGAGGACTGGGATCACAGATACGCAGTATTTT.

This chain joins TRBV5-4 and TRBJ2-5, with 15 bases identical to TRBD2. The CDR3 totals 15 residues. The germline gives CDR1 SGHNT, CDR2 YYREEE (reference sequence). V trimming: 5 bases; J trimming: 5 bases; junction bases outside the gene matches: 4. The chain's CDR3 is CASSSGTSGGETQYF. The CDR3 nucleotides are TGTGCCAGCAGTTCGGGGACTAGCGGGGGGGAGACCCAGTACTTC.

The rearrangement uses TRBV20-1 and TRBJ1-5; 11 bases are a match to TRBD1. V lost 1 base and J lost 6; bases outside the gene matches: 5. CDR1 DFQATT and CDR2 SNEGSKA come from the germline V gene (reference sequence). The CDR3 sequence is 15 residues long. CDR3 in amino acids: CSARVEGQGVQPQHF. The CDR3 DNA is TGCAGTGCTAGAGTTGAGGGACAGGGGGTTCAGCCCCAGCATTTT.

There are a few counts of this clonotype. This sequence joins TRBV7-9 and TRBJ2-3, with 9 positions matching TRBD2. The germline gives CDR1 SEHNR, CDR2 FQNEAQ (reference sequence). The CDR3 loop spans 17 amino acids. The V segment lost 5 bases and the J segment 0 bases; nucleotides outside the gene matches: 9. CDR3 residues: CASSVTLAGASTDTQYF. CDR3 coding DNA: TGTGCCAGCAGCGTCACACTAGCGGGCGCTAGCACAGATACGCAGTATTTT.

This clonotype came up a few times. The gene calls are TRBV6-1 and TRBJ1-2, with D possibly matching TRBD1 (5 bases). The CDR3 runs 16 residues. The germline V gene encodes CDR1 MNHNS and CDR2 SASEGT. Deletions cut 2 bases from V and 0 bases from J, with 13 bases between. The CDR3 DNA follows: TGTGCCAGCAGTGAATGGAGGGGCATCTCTAACTATGGCTACACCTTC. Protein sequence: CASSEWRGISNYGYTF.

This chain joins TRBV12-2 and TRBJ2-1. TRBV12-2 is shown as a pseudogene. The CDR3 has 17 residues. The CDR3 is CASRSTQRDFPYNEQFF. The CDR3 bases are TGTGCAAGTCGCTCTACCCAAAGGGACTTTCCCTACAATGAGCAGTTCTTC.

This clonotype turned up a few times. The chain couples TRBV5-1 to TRBJ1-6; 7 bases line up with TRBD1. V shed 2 bases, J shed 5 bases, and the junction held 1 base outside the gene matches. Germline CDR1 and CDR2: SGHRS and YFSETQ. The length of the CDR3 is 14 residues. This CDR3 reads CASSLGGDNSPLHF. The CDR3, as DNA: TGCGCCAGCAGCTTAGGGGGCGATAATTCACCCCTCCACTTT.

This clonotype was counted a few times. V and J are TRBV20-1 and TRBJ2-7; 9 bases are shared with TRBD1. The CDR3 covers 12 residues. Unmatched junction bases numbered 5, after V lost 3 bases and J lost 8 bases. Germline loops: CDR1 DFQATT, CDR2 SNEGSKA (reference sequence). CDR3 nucleotide sequence: TGCAGTGCTAGGGGGACAGGGTTGCAGCAGTACTTC. Translated: CSARGTGLQQYF.

V and J are TRBV7-9 and TRBJ2-1; no reliable D call. V lost 5 bases and J 3 bases, leaving 5 bases between the germline ends. Germline CDR1 SEHNR, CDR2 FQNEAQ (reference sequence). The CDR3 is 12 amino acids. The CDR3 protein is CASSGGYNEQFF. CDR3 bases: TGTGCCAGCAGCGGCGGCTACAATGAGCAGTTCTTC.

This chain uses TRBV7-3 with TRBJ2-2; 10 bases are a match to TRBD1. With V trimmed by 0 bases and J by 6 bases, 7 bases remained unmatched. The CDR3 sequence is 17 residues long. The germline V gene encodes CDR1 SGHTA and CDR2 FQGTGA. CDR3 DNA: TGTGCCAGCAGCTTAACCCCGACAGGGGGCTTTGCCGGGGAGCTGTTTTTT. Translation: CASSLTPTGGFAGELFF.

About this clonotype itself: The junction departs from germline at one end; a sequencing error may be responsible. V gene TRBV18 combines with J gene TRBJ1-5; D call uncertain. This CDR3 is built from 15 residues. CDR1 is KGHSH, CDR2 LQKENI, per germline. DNA for the CDR3: TGTGCCAGCTCACAGGGCGGGGAAGGGAATCAGCACCAGCATTTT. Translation gives CASSQGGEGNQHQHF.

The gene calls are TRBV7-9 and TRBJ2-3; possible D gene TRBD1, 6 bases. The length of the CDR3 is 13 residues. Trimming shortened V by 5 bases and J by 5 bases, and 11 bases separated the two germline ends. The germline gives CDR1 SEHNR, CDR2 FQNEAQ (reference sequence). The CDR3 spells CASSTHREDTQYF. CDR3 nucleotide sequence: TGTGCCAGCAGCACTCACAGGGAAGATACGCAGTATTTT.

This clonotype was counted once. The chain carries TRBV5-4 and TRBJ1-2, with 10 bases fitting TRBD1. CDR3 length: 16 residues. Germline V gene data show CDR1 as SGHNT and CDR2 as YYREEE (reference sequence). V trimming: 5 bases; J trimming: 0 bases; junction bases outside the gene matches: 7. CDR3 in amino acids: CASRTGQGIANYGYTF. The CDR3 nucleotides read TGTGCCAGCAGAACGGGACAGGGGATCGCTAACTATGGCTACACCTTC.

The sample holds one count of this clonotype. The chain employs TRBV30 and TRBJ2-2; D call uncertain. Trimming left V 0 bases short and J 4 bases short, with 6 bases between. The CDR3 has 13 amino acids. Germline CDR1 and CDR2: GTSNPN and SVGIG (reference sequence). The CDR3 nucleotides read TGTGCCTGGAGTGTATACATCACCGGGGAGCTGTTTTTT. This encodes CAWSVYITGELFF.

Only a few counts were recorded for this clonotype. The rearrangement links TRBV20-1 to TRBJ2-6; 7 positions match TRBD1. V shed 3 bases and J 2 bases; nucleotides not matched to a gene: 7. Germline values: CDR1 DFQATT, CDR2 SNEGSKA (reference sequence). This CDR3 has 16 residues. The CDR3 DNA follows: TGCAGTGCTAGGGCGATGGGACAGCCTGGGGCCAACGTCCTGACTTTC. Protein sequence: CSARAMGQPGANVLTF.

This rearrangement joins TRBV15 to TRBJ1-4; possibly TRBD1 for D (5 bases). Germline V gene lookup returns CDR1 LNHNV and CDR2 YYDKDF (reference sequence). Trimming took 1 base from V and 6 from J, leaving 9 bases between them. This CDR3 contains 14 residues. CDR3 DNA sequence: TGTGCCACCAGCAGAGTTACGGGGGATGAAAAACTGTTTTTT. Translating it yields CATSRVTGDEKLFF.